This TCR beta chain was retrieved from a study of CD8 T cells in Susac syndrome. When the RNA was reverse transcribed, random hexamers were used with an input of about 0.45 to 1 ug. TCRdb re-derived calls from the immunoSEQ multiplex PCR reads in MiXCR, one entry per CDR3 protein. Here the sample spans about 180,000 distinct CDR3 sequences, approximately 95% being singletons. The CDR3 spans 18 residues. After removal of 8 bases from V and 0 bases from J, the junction contained 11 bases not matched to a gene. Germline CDR1 LGHDT, CDR2 YNNKEL (reference sequence). Sequencing of TCR beta, carried out with a high-throughput approach, was applied to CD8+ and CD4+ T cells from the blood.

V and J are TRBV3-1 and TRBJ2-6; 9 bases are a match to TRBD1. Sequencing input: CD8+ T cells from PBMCs. The receptor was derived from a human donor with multiple sclerosis. CDR3: CASEGQGSAISGANVLTF. The CDR3 DNA sequence: TGTGCCAGCGAGGGACAGGGCTCGGCCATCTCTGGGGCCAACGTCCTGACTTTC.